One sample yielded the 21 T cell receptor beta chains listed below, sequenced in a study of shared clonotypes between healthy human individuals. Clones were sequenced by immunoSEQ multiplex PCR, and TCRdb holds only the in-frame ones, with some missing. Among hundreds of thousands of clones listed, 73% were seen once. The sequenced material came from memory CD4+ T cells sorted from blood. Subset meaning: CD45RA-negative fraction. The receptors come from a young woman in good health.

J is TRBJ2-2 and V is TRBV28; D is perhaps TRBD2 (6 bases). The length of the CDR3 is 13 residues. The V gene's germline CDR1 is MDHEN and CDR2 SYDVKM. V was shortened by 6 bases and J by 4 bases, with 9 bases between the two germline ends. This chain's CDR3 is CASRLAVTGELFF. The CDR3 nucleotides read TGTGCCAGCAGACTAGCCGTCACCGGGGAGCTGTTTTTT.

The CDR3 is CASSPGGRAGEKLFF. The CDR3 coding sequence is TGTGCCAGCAGCCCAGGGGGCAGGGCGGGAGAAAAACTGTTTTTT. The V call is TRBV7-3, the J call TRBJ1-4, with TRBD1 matching over 8 bases. The CDR3 extends over 15 amino acids. Germline CDR1 SGHTA, CDR2 FQGTGA. The V segment lost 5 bases and the J segment 8 bases; nucleotides outside the gene matches: 10.

This sequence joins TRBV28 and TRBJ2-3; D gene ambiguous. With 4 bases removed from V and 0 bases from J, the gap between germline ends came to 14 bases. Germline CDR1 reads MDHEN; CDR2 reads SYDVKM. There are 16 residues in the CDR3. The CDR3 sequence is CASSSSDLASTDTQYF. CDR3 DNA sequence: TGTGCCAGCAGTTCCTCAGACTTAGCTAGCACAGATACGCAGTATTTT. Based on the CDR3 plus reference TRBV28 and TRBJ2-3, the full variable domain is DVKVTQSSRYLVKRTGEKVFLECVQDMDHENMFWYRQDPGLGLRLIYFSYDVKMKEKGDIPEGYSVSREKKERFSLILESASTNQTSMYLCASSSSDLASTDTQYFGPGTRLTVL.

In nucleotides, the CDR3 is TGTGCCAGCAGCTTGGAACTAGCGAAATCCTACGAGCAGTACTTC. Protein sequence: CASSLELAKSYEQYF. The rearrangement links TRBV5-4 to TRBJ2-7, with TRBD2 identical over 7 bases. The CDR3 spans 15 residues. The V and J ends lost 0 bases and 1 base, in that order; junction bases with no gene match: 4. CDR1 and CDR2 from the germline V gene are SGHNT and YYREEE (reference sequence).

This sequence joins TRBV5-4 and TRBJ2-5; D may be TRBD1 or TRBD2 (6 bases each). The J call may not be correct, given that the DNA end is closer to TRBJ2-7. Germline V gene lookup returns CDR1 SGHNT and CDR2 YYREEE (reference sequence). The CDR3 length is 15 residues. CDR3 amino acids: CASSLVPGAGYEQYF. Here the CDR3 DNA reads TGTGCCAGCAGCTTGGTTCCAGGGGCGGGGTACGAGCAGTACTTC.

This clone has only one observation. The chain links TRBV27 to TRBJ2-3; D call uncertain. V gave up 5 bases and J gave up 0 bases, with 6 bases separating them. The CDR3 loop spans 13 amino acids. Looked up from germline, CDR1 is MNHEY and CDR2 is SMNVEV (reference sequence). The CDR3 here is CASSALSTDTQYF. CDR3 in DNA: TGTGCCAGCAGTGCCTTGAGCACAGATACGCAGTATTTT.

This chain uses TRBV11-3 with TRBJ2-7; D unresolved. The V end lost 5 bases, the J end lost 7 bases, and 12 bases lay between the germline ends. CDR1 is SGHNT, CDR2 YENEEA, per germline. The CDR3 spans 12 residues. This CDR3 is CASSGVTLEQYF. Here the CDR3 DNA reads TGTGCCAGCAGCGGCGTGACTCTGGAGCAGTACTTC.

The rearrangement links TRBV30 to TRBJ2-5; tentatively, D is TRBD1 (6 bases). V lost 2 bases, J lost 3 bases, and 16 bases lay in between. From germline, CDR1 is GTSNPN and CDR2 SVGIG (reference sequence). This CDR3 has 15 residues. CDR3 amino acids: CAWSLPTGPKETQYF. CDR3 coding DNA: TGTGCCTGGAGTCTCCCGACAGGACCTAAAGAGACCCAGTACTTC.

The chain uses TRBV28 and TRBJ2-5, with D perhaps given as TRBD1 or TRBD2 (6 bases each). The germline V gene has CDR1 MDHEN and CDR2 SYDVKM. CDR3 length: 14 amino acids. The V end lost 7 bases, the J end lost 3 bases, and 15 bases lay between the germline ends. CDR3 sequence (DNA): TGTGCCAGCACCCTAGGGGGGAGAAAAGAGACCCAGTACTTC. Translated: CASTLGGRKETQYF.

On this clone itself: At the DNA level, this CDR3 is encoded by other sequences in the same sample as well. The rearrangement joins TRBV4-1 to TRBJ2-7, with D uncertain. CDR1 MGHRA and CDR2 YSYEKL come from the germline V gene. With 1 base removed from V and 1 base from J, the gap between germline ends came to 5 bases. This CDR3 has 13 amino acids. CDR3: CASSQVGSYEQYF. DNA of the CDR3: TGCGCCAGCAGCCAAGTGGGGTCCTACGAGCAGTACTTC.

The table lists this clone with a count of one. V gene TRBV27 combines with J gene TRBJ2-5, with D uncertain. CDR3 length equals 14 residues. Trimming stripped 11 bases from V and 3 bases from J, with 19 bases between. The germline V gene encodes CDR1 MNHEY and CDR2 SMNVEV (reference sequence). For the CDR3, the DNA is TGTGCCCCCCCTACCGCGCGCGAAAAAGAGACCCAGTACTTC. Protein sequence: CAPPTAREKETQYF.

The chain is built from TRBV28 and TRBJ2-3, with TRBD2 matching over 9 bases. Germline CDR1 and CDR2: MDHEN and SYDVKM. V lost 6 bases, J lost 3 bases, and 7 bases stayed unmatched. The CDR3 is 15 residues long. The CDR3 coding sequence is TGTGCCAGCAGGAACGTAGCGGGAGCGACAGATACGCAGTATTTT. This gives the protein CASRNVAGATDTQYF.

This chain joins TRBV7-3 and TRBJ1-1; perhaps TRBD1 as D (6 bases). The CDR3 covers 15 residues. V lost 5 bases, J lost 1 base, and 14 bases lay in between. Germline V gives CDR1 SGHTA, CDR2 FQGTGA. The CDR3 sequence is CASSPTGGQNTEAFF. CDR3 in DNA: TGTGCCAGCAGCCCGACGGGGGGGCAGAACACTGAAGCTTTCTTT.

This chain uses TRBV28 with TRBJ1-5; D remains ambiguous. V was shortened by 0 bases and J by 12 bases, with 9 bases between the two germline ends. CDR1 is MDHEN and CDR2 is SYDVKM in the germline V gene. This CDR3 is built from 12 residues. CDR3 bases: TGTGCCAGCAGTTTATGGGACCTCCGCCAGCATTTT. Amino acid sequence: CASSLWDLRQHF.

The chain recombines TRBV19 with TRBJ2-6; TRBD1 matches 10 bases. The V and J ends lost 7 bases and 2 bases, in that order; junction bases with no gene match: 11. The CDR3 has 18 amino acids. Looked up from germline, CDR1 is LNHDA and CDR2 is SQIVND (reference sequence). CDR3 coding DNA: TGTGCCAGTACCCTCCTACCAGGACAGGGGGCTGGGGCCAACGTCCTGACTTTC. Translating it yields CASTLLPGQGAGANVLTF. The whole variable domain, remainder taken from reference TRBV19 and TRBJ2-6, is DGGITQSPKYLFRKEGQNVTLSCEQNLNHDAMYWYRQDPGQGLRLIYYSQIVNDFQKGDIAEGYSVSREKKESFPLTVTSAQKNPTAFYLCASTLLPGQGAGANVLTFGAGSRLTVL.

The chain links TRBV2 to TRBJ2-1, with 7 bases lining up with TRBD2. Germline V gene data show CDR1 as SNHLY and CDR2 as FYNNEI. The CDR3 consists of 18 residues. J was trimmed by 0 bases and V by 1 base; bases with no gene match: 9. The CDR3 coding sequence is TGTGCCAGCAGTGAAGTGCCGGGACTAACGACCTCCTACAATGAGCAGTTCTTC. Its protein is CASSEVPGLTTSYNEQFF.

V and J are TRBV9 and TRBJ2-1, with TRBD1 matching over 11 bases. Germline V lookup: CDR1 SGDLS, CDR2 YYNGEE. The ends lost 4 bases at V and 8 bases at J; junction bases unmatched: 8. The CDR3 runs to 15 residues. The CDR3 is CASSLPGQGDDEQFF. The CDR3 region has the DNA TGTGCCAGCAGCCTTCCGGGACAGGGGGACGATGAGCAGTTCTTC.

J is TRBJ2-1 and V is TRBV29-1; tentative D call: TRBD2 (6 bases). Germline CDR1 and CDR2: SQVTM and ANQGSEA. The length of the CDR3 is 11 residues. The V and J ends lost 6 bases and 9 bases respectively, with 12 bases between them. CDR3 protein: CSVRERVEQFF. The CDR3 nucleotides are TGCAGCGTCCGGGAGAGGGTTGAGCAGTTCTTC.

The chain links TRBV4-1 to TRBJ2-7; possible D gene TRBD2, 5 bases. The ends were cut back, 6 bases at V and 1 base at J, with 13 bases in the middle. The germline gives CDR1 MGHRA, CDR2 YSYEKL. The CDR3 length is 14 residues. The CDR3 nucleotides read TGCGCCAGCAGTCGCGGGTACGAATCCTACGAGCAGTACTTC. It yields the protein CASSRGYESYEQYF.

In its sample, this clone was seen many times. The gene calls are TRBV4-1 and TRBJ2-7; 8 bases fit TRBD1. Germline CDR1 MGHRA, CDR2 YSYEKL. V trimming: 4 bases; J trimming: 2 bases; junction bases outside the gene matches: 7. This CDR3 has 15 amino acids. CDR3 sequence reads: CASSLKQGGPYEQYF. Written as DNA, the CDR3 is TGCGCCAGCAGCCTTAAACAGGGGGGCCCCTACGAGCAGTACTTC.

The J gene is TRBJ1-1, the V gene TRBV28; D uncertain. The CDR3 loop spans 15 amino acids. The germline V and J ends were trimmed by 7 bases and 2 bases, with 17 bases remaining between them. Germline V CDR1 and CDR2: MDHEN, SYDVKM. CDR3 loop: CASNPVSVANTEAFF. The CDR3 DNA is TGTGCCAGCAATCCGGTCTCGGTCGCTAACACTGAAGCTTTCTTT.